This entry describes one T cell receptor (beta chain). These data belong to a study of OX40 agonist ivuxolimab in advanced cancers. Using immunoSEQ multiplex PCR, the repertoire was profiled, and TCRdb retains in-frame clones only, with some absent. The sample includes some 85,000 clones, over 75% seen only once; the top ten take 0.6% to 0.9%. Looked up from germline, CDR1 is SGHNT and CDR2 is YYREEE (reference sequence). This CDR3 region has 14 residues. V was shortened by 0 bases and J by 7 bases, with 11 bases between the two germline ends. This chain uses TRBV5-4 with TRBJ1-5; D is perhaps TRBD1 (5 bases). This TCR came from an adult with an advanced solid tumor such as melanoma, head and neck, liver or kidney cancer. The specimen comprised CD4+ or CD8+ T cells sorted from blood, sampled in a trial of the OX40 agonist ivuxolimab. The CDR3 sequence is CASSLEGVEQPQHF. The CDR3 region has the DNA TGTGCCAGCAGCTTGGAAGGGGTTGAACAGCCCCAGCATTTT. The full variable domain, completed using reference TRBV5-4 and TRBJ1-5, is ETGVTQSPTHLIKTRGQQVTLRCSSQSGHNTVSWYQQALGQGPQFIFQYYREEENGRGNFPPRFSGLQFPNYSSELNVNALELDDSALYLCASSLEGVEQPQHFGDGTRLSIL.